This is a list of T cell receptor beta chains from one sample in a study of blood T cell repertoires in COVID-19. Sequencing used immunoSEQ multiplex PCR; TCRdb keeps in-frame clones, though not all of them. The sample lists over 60,000 clones, approximately 89% occurring once. The material sequenced was peripheral blood. The source of these receptors is a woman aged 50 to 60 with active COVID-19. Both conserved end residues are part of each CDR3. A D gene is named only where the DNA matches it firmly. Size values are once, few and many counts, or a class for expanded clones, and some rows have none.

clone_size,v_call,j_call,d_call,cdr3_nt,cdr3_aa
NA,TRBV27,TRBJ2-7,TRBD2,TGTGCCAGCAGTCGTCTCATAGCGGGACTCTACGAGCAGTACTTC,CASSRLIAGLYEQYF
NA,TRBV2,TRBJ2-5,NA,TGTGCCAGCAGGGCCCCCGGGAGCCCGCCCGAGACCCAGTACTTC,CASRAPGSPPETQYF
NA,TRBV6-5,TRBJ2-7,TRBD1,TGTGCCAGCAGTTCCGGTGGGACAGGGGGCCACGAGCAGTACTTC,CASSSGGTGGHEQYF
NA,TRBV27,TRBJ1-2,NA,TGTGCCAGCAGCCGAACGGGAGGTGTAGGTTCTGGCTACACCTTC,CASSRTGGVGSGYTF
NA,TRBV4-1,TRBJ2-7,TRBD2,TGCGCCAGCAGCCAACCTAGCGGGGACGAGCAGTACTTC,CASSQPSGDEQYF
NA,TRBV5-6,TRBJ1-5,TRBD1,TGTGCCAGCAGCTTCGGGACAGGGGACCAGCCCCAGCATTTT,CASSFGTGDQPQHF
NA,TRBV6-2/TRBV6-3,TRBJ2-1,TRBD2,TGTGCCAGCAGTGCCCGACCGGGACTAGCTTACAATGAGCAGTTCTTC,CASSARPGLAYNEQFF
NA,TRBV5-8,TRBJ2-5,TRBD2,TGTGCCAGCAGCTTGTATGGACTAGGGGAAGAGACCCAGTACTTC,CASSLYGLGEETQYF
NA,TRBV7-2,TRBJ2-2,NA,TGTGCCAGCAGCTTAGGGCTTTACACCGGGGAGCTGTTTTTT,CASSLGLYTGELFF
NA,TRBV11-2,TRBJ1-6,NA,TGTGCCAGCAGCTTAGCGGGGACACAGTATAATTCACCCCTCCACTTT,CASSLAGTQYNSPLHF
NA,TRBV27,TRBJ1-3,TRBD1,TGTGCCAGCAGTCACTCCGGGACAGCCACATATTTT,CASSHSGTATYF
NA,TRBV9,TRBJ1-2,NA,TGTGCCAGCAGCGTGGGAGGGAACTATGGCTACACCTTC,CASSVGGNYGYTF
once,TRBV13,TRBJ2-5,NA,TGTGCCAGCAGCCTTCAACTAGTGGGAGAGACCCAGTACTTC,CASSLQLVGETQYF
NA,TRBV28,TRBJ1-2,NA,TGTGCCAGCAGTCCGCCCGCGGGCTCTAACTATGGCTACACCTTC,CASSPPAGSNYGYTF
NA,TRBV3-1/TRBV3-2,TRBJ1-1,NA,TGTGCCAGCAGCGCGGGGGGGCGGACTGAAGCTTTCTTT,CASSAGGRTEAFF
NA,TRBV3-1/TRBV3-2,TRBJ1-6,NA,TGTGCCAGCAGCCAAGCCTCCGCAGGACTGAATTCACCCCTCCACTTT,CASSQASAGLNSPLHF
NA,TRBV12-3/TRBV12-4,TRBJ1-3,NA,TGTGCCAGCGACGACCGAGACCGGAGGACCATATATTTT,CASDDRDRRTIYF
NA,TRBV12-3/TRBV12-4,TRBJ2-7,TRBD2,TGTGCCAGCAGTAGCAGCGGGAGGTACGAGCAGTACTTC,CASSSSGRYEQYF
NA,TRBV18,TRBJ2-7,TRBD2,TGTGCCAGCTCACCACCGACTAGCGGGAGTGGCCACGAGCAGTACTTC,CASSPPTSGSGHEQYF
NA,TRBV27,TRBJ1-6,NA,TGTGCCAGCAGTTCCGGGCCGGGGGGTTCACCCCTCCACTTT,CASSSGPGGSPLHF